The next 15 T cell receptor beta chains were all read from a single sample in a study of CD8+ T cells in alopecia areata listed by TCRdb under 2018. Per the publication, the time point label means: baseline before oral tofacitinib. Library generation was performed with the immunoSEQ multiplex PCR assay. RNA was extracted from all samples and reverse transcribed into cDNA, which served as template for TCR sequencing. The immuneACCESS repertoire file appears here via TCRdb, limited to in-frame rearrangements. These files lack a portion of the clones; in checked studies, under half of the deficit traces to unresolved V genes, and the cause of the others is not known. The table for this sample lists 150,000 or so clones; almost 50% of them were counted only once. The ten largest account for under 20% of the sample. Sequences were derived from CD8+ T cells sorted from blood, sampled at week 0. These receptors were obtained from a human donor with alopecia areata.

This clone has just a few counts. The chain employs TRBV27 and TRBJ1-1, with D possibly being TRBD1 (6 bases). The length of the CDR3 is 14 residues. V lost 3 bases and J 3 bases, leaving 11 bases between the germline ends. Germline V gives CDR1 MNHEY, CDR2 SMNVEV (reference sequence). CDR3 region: CASSFIRGHTEAFF. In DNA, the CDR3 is TGTGCCAGCAGTTTTATTCGGGGGCACACTGAAGCTTTCTTT.

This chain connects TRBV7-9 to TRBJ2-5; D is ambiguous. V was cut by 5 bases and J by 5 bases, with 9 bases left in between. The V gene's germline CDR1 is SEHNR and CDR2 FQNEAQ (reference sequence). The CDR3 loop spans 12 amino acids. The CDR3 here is CASSPSGETQYF. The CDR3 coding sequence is TGTGCCAGCAGCCCCTCTGGGGAGACCCAGTACTTC.

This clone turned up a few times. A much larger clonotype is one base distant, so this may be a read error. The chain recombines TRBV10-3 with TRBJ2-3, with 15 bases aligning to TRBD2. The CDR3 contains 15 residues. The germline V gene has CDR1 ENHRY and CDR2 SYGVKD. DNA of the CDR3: TGTGCCAGCAGTGGACTAGCGGGGGGGCCAGATACGCAGTATTTT. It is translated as CASSGLAGGPDTQYF.

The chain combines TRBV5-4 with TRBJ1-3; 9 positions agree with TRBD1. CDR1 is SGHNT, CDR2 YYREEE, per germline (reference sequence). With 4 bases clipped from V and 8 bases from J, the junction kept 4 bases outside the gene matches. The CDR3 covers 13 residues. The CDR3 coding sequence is TGTGCCAGCAGCCAGGACAGGGGTGACACCATATATTTT. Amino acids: CASSQDRGDTIYF.

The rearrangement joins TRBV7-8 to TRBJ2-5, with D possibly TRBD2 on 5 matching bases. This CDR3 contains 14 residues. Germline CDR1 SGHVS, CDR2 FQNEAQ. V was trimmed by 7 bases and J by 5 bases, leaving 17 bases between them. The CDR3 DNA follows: TGTGCCAGCAAACCGCGAGCGAGGGCTGAGACCCAGTACTTC. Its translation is CASKPRARAETQYF. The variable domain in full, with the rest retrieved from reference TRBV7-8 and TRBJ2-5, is GAGVSQSPRYKVAKRGQDVALRCDPISGHVSLFWYQQALGQGPEFLTYFQNEAQLDKSGLPSDRFFAERPEGSVSTLKIQRTQQEDSAVYLCASKPRARAETQYFGPGTRLLVL.

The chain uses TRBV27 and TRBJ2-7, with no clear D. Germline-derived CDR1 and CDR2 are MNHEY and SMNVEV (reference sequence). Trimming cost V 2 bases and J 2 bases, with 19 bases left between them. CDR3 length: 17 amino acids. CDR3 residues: CASSLGPPEITAYEQYF. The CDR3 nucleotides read TGTGCCAGCAGTTTAGGACCTCCAGAAATTACCGCCTACGAGCAGTACTTC.

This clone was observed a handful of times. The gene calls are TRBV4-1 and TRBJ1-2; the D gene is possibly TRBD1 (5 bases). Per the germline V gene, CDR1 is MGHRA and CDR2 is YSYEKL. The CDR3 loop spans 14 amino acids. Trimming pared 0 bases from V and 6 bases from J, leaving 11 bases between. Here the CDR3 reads CASSQERAGDGYTF. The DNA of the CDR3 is TGCGCCAGCAGCCAAGAAAGGGCGGGGGATGGCTACACCTTC.

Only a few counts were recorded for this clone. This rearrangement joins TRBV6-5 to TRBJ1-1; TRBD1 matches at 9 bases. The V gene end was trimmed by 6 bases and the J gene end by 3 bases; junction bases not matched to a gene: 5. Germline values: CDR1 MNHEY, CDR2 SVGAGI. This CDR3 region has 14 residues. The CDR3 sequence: CASSGQGLDTEAFF. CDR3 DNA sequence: TGTGCCAGCAGCGGACAGGGGTTGGACACTGAAGCTTTCTTT.

CDR3 amino acids: CASGLTLEGSGQPQHF. CDR3 in DNA: TGTGCTAGTGGTTTGACACTCGAAGGATCTGGGCAGCCCCAGCATTTT. The chain is built from TRBV12-5 and TRBJ1-5; D unclear. Germline assignment: CDR1 LGHNT and CDR2 FRNRAP. Trimming removed 2 bases at V and 7 bases at J, with 18 bases between. The CDR3 runs to 16 residues.

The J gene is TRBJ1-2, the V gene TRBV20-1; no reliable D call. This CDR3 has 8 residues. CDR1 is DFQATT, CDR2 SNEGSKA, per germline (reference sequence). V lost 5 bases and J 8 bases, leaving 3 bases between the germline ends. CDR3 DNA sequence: TGCAGTGCTTGCGGCTACACCTTC. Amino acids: CSACGYTF.

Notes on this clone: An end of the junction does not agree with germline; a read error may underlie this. As DNA, the CDR3 is TGTGCCAGCAGGTTGGGGTCAGCCACAGATACGCAGTATTTT. It codes for CASRLGSATDTQYF. V and J are TRBV5-6 and TRBJ2-3; D unresolved. Germline CDR1 reads SGHDT; CDR2 reads YYEEEE. This CDR3 has 14 amino acids.

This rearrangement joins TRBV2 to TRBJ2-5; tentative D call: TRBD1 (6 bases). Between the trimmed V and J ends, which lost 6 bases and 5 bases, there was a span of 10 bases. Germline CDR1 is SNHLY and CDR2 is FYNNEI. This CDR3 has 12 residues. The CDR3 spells CASSPDSETQYF. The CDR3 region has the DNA TGTGCCAGCAGCCCGGACAGCGAGACCCAGTACTTC. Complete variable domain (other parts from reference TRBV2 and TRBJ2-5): EPEVTQTPSHQVTQMGQEVILRCVPISNHLYFYWYRQILGQKVEFLVSFYNNEISEKSEIFDDQFSVERPDGSNFTLKIRSTKLEDSAMYFCASSPDSETQYFGPGTRLLVL.

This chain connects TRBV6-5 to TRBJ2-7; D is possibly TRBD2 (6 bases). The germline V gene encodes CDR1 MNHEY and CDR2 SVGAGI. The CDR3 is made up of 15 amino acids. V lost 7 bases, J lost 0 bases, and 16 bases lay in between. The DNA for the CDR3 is TGTGCCAGCACCGAAGAGGGAGGCAGCTCCTACGAGCAGTACTTC. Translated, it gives CASTEEGGSSYEQYF.

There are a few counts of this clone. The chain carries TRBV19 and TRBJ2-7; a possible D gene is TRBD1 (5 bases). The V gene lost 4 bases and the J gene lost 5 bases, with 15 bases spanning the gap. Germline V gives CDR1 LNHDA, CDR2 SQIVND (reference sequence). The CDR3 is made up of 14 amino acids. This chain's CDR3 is CASSNLRVDHEQYF. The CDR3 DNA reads TGTGCCAGTAGTAACCTCAGGGTAGACCACGAGCAGTACTTC.

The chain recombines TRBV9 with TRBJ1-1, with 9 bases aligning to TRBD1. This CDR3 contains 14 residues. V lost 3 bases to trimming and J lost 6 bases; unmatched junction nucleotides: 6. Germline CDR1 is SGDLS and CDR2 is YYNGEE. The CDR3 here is CASSGGTGFAEAFF. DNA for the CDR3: TGTGCCAGCAGCGGGGGGACAGGGTTTGCTGAAGCTTTCTTT.